Below are 17 T cell receptor beta chains sequenced from a single sample in a study of blood T cell repertoires in COVID-19. Clones were sequenced by immunoSEQ multiplex PCR, and TCRdb holds only the in-frame ones, with some missing. The sample holds roughly 180,000 clones, approximately 85% seen once. Sequences were obtained from peripheral blood. The source is an elderly man with COVID-19, enrolled during active disease.

V and J are TRBV7-2 and TRBJ1-5, with D hard to call. The CDR3 spans 13 residues. Germline assignment: CDR1 SGHTA and CDR2 FQGNSA. V gave up 4 bases and J gave up 4 bases, with 8 bases separating them. The CDR3 here is CASSSQLNQPQHF. The CDR3, as DNA: TGTGCCAGCAGCTCCCAACTTAATCAGCCCCAGCATTTT.

This clone has just one count. The gene calls are TRBV5-1 and TRBJ2-3; D is unclear. The CDR3 has 15 residues. Germline V gives CDR1 SGHRS, CDR2 YFSETQ. V dropped 3 bases and J dropped 4 bases, with 15 bases sitting between them. The CDR3 is CASSSLPRVPDTQYF. The CDR3 nucleotides are TGCGCCAGCAGCTCCCTCCCCCGCGTCCCAGATACGCAGTATTTT.

The rearrangement uses TRBV15 and TRBJ1-1; perhaps TRBD1 as D (6 bases). The CDR3 loop spans 14 amino acids. The ends were cut back, 3 bases at V and 8 bases at J, with 16 bases in the middle. Germline CDR1 reads LNHNV; CDR2 reads YYDKDF (reference sequence). The CDR3 region has the DNA TGTGCCACCAGCAGCGGACAGCTTGGGACGGAAGCTTTCTTT. Amino acid sequence: CATSSGQLGTEAFF.

The CDR3 sequence is CAISQGEPTGKLFF. CDR3 coding DNA: TGTGCCATCAGTCAGGGGGAGCCCACTGGAAAACTGTTTTTT. This chain joins TRBV10-3 and TRBJ1-4; 7 nucleotides match TRBD1. There are 14 residues in the CDR3. With V trimmed by 5 bases and J by 10 bases, 10 bases remained unmatched. Germline values: CDR1 ENHRY, CDR2 SYGVKD.

This clone was counted a single time. The chain links TRBV28 to TRBJ2-1; 7 nucleotides line up with TRBD2. The V gene's germline CDR1 is MDHEN and CDR2 SYDVKM. The length of the CDR3 is 13 residues. With 7 bases clipped from V and 6 bases from J, the junction kept 6 bases outside the gene matches. The CDR3 sequence is CASTSGGVNEQFF. CDR3 nucleotides: TGTGCCAGCACCTCGGGAGGCGTCAATGAGCAGTTCTTC.

The chain couples TRBV18 to TRBJ2-3; D is possibly TRBD2 (6 bases). The CDR3 extends over 15 amino acids. Germline loops: CDR1 KGHSH, CDR2 LQKENI. V lost 4 bases and J 0 bases, leaving 11 bases between the germline ends. The CDR3: CASSLGGGSTDTQYF. The CDR3 DNA is TGTGCCAGCTCACTCGGTGGGGGGAGCACAGATACGCAGTATTTT.

V usage is TRBV5-1 and J usage is TRBJ2-3; tentatively, D is TRBD2 (6 bases). This CDR3 is 15 amino acids long. The germline V and J ends were trimmed by 0 bases and 1 base, with 9 bases remaining between them. Looked up from germline, CDR1 is SGHRS and CDR2 is YFSETQ. CDR3 bases: TGCGCCAGCAGCTTGGAAGCTAGCGGCACAGATACGCAGTATTTT. As protein: CASSLEASGTDTQYF.

The chain links TRBV7-2 to TRBJ1-1; 9 bases are shared with TRBD1. Germline CDR1 and CDR2: SGHTA and FQGNSA. The ends lost 5 bases at V and 3 bases at J; junction bases unmatched: 16. This CDR3 has 18 residues. This chain's CDR3 is CASSHRRGTGGGYTEAFF. CDR3 bases: TGTGCCAGCAGCCACAGACGGGGAACAGGGGGCGGGTACACTGAAGCTTTCTTT.

V and J are TRBV12-5 and TRBJ1-5; D is unclear. The germline V gene has CDR1 LGHNT and CDR2 FRNRAP. The V gene lost 6 bases and the J gene lost 3 bases, with 6 bases spanning the gap. This CDR3 spans 12 amino acids. CDR3 residues: CASGADNQPQHF. CDR3 sequence (DNA): TGTGCTAGTGGCGCGGACAATCAGCCCCAGCATTTT.

V is TRBV28 and J is TRBJ2-1; TRBD2 aligns across 11 bases. V was pared by 5 bases and J by 8 bases, with 8 bases of the junction left unmatched. From germline, CDR1 is MDHEN and CDR2 SYDVKM. This CDR3 has 15 amino acids. The CDR3 spells CASSVAGGPHHEQFF. For the CDR3, the DNA is TGTGCCAGCAGTGTAGCGGGGGGGCCACATCATGAGCAGTTCTTC.

The rearrangement uses TRBV28 and TRBJ1-4, with 9 bases lining up with TRBD1. V gave up 7 bases and J gave up 10 bases; unmatched junction bases: 13. The germline V gene has CDR1 MDHEN and CDR2 SYDVKM. The CDR3 contains 15 residues. CDR3 in DNA: TGTGCCAGCAAGGCCGGGACAGGGTCTTACGGAAAACTGTTTTTT. As protein: CASKAGTGSYGKLFF.

The chain couples TRBV28 to TRBJ2-3; 8 bases map to TRBD1. The CDR3 extends over 15 amino acids. The J segment lost 4 bases and the V segment lost 2 bases, leaving 5 bases of the junction unmatched. Germline V gene sequence: CDR1 MDHEN, CDR2 SYDVKM. DNA for the CDR3: TGTGCCAGCAGTTTAAGACAGGGGTGGTCAGATACGCAGTATTTT. Amino acids: CASSLRQGWSDTQYF.

The CDR3 is CASSFGSSTDTQYF. DNA of the CDR3: TGTGCCAGCAGCTTCGGGAGCAGCACAGATACGCAGTATTTT. The chain combines TRBV7-3 with TRBJ2-3, with a weak D call TRBD2 (6 bases). The ends were cut back, 3 bases at V and 0 bases at J, with 7 bases in the middle. This CDR3 has 14 residues. Germline lookup yields CDR1 SGHTA and CDR2 FQGTGA.

There are a few counts of this clone. The gene calls are TRBV5-1 and TRBJ1-3, with TRBD1 matching over 7 bases. Germline CDR1 reads SGHRS; CDR2 reads YFSETQ. This CDR3 region has 17 residues. The V gene end was trimmed by 4 bases and the J gene end by 2 bases; junction bases not matched to a gene: 12. The chain's CDR3 is CASSANEGTATGNTIYF. CDR3 nucleotides: TGCGCCAGCAGCGCGAACGAGGGGACAGCGACTGGAAACACCATATATTTT. The full variable domain, its missing parts supplied by reference TRBV5-1 and TRBJ1-3, is KAGVTQTPRYLIKTRGQQVTLSCSPISGHRSVSWYQQTPGQGLQFLFEYFSETQRNKGNFPGRFSGRQFSNSRSEMNVSTLELGDSALYLCASSANEGTATGNTIYFGEGSWLTVV.

Many counts were recorded for this clone. V usage is TRBV4-1 and J usage is TRBJ2-7, with D perhaps matching TRBD2 (7 bases). The CDR3 covers 18 residues. From germline, CDR1 is MGHRA and CDR2 YSYEKL. V lost 0 bases, J lost 7 bases, and 25 bases lay in between. The CDR3 loop reads CASSQDRGRGKRSWEQYF. CDR3 coding DNA: TGCGCCAGCAGCCAAGATCGGGGGCGGGGGAAAAGATCGTGGGAGCAGTACTTC.

The rearrangement links TRBV3-1 (or the pseudogene TRBV3-2) to TRBJ1-2, with a possible D match to TRBD1 (5 bases). Trimming shortened V by 2 bases and J by 2 bases, and 9 bases separated the two germline ends. The germline V gene has CDR1 LGHDT and CDR2 YNNKEL (reference sequence). The CDR3 totals 14 residues. The DNA of the CDR3 is TGTGCCAGCAGCCAAAGGGGAGGGAACTATGGCTACACCTTC. Translating gives CASSQRGGNYGYTF.

The genes are TRBV18 and TRBJ1-3; D unresolved. The CDR3 consists of 16 residues. Germline V lookup: CDR1 KGHSH, CDR2 LQKENI. Trimming shortened V by 2 bases and J by 4 bases, and 15 bases separated the two germline ends. Written as DNA, the CDR3 is TGTGCCAGCTCACCAAGCCCCCCCCCGGGGGGAAACACCATATATTTT. Protein product: CASSPSPPPGGNTIYF.